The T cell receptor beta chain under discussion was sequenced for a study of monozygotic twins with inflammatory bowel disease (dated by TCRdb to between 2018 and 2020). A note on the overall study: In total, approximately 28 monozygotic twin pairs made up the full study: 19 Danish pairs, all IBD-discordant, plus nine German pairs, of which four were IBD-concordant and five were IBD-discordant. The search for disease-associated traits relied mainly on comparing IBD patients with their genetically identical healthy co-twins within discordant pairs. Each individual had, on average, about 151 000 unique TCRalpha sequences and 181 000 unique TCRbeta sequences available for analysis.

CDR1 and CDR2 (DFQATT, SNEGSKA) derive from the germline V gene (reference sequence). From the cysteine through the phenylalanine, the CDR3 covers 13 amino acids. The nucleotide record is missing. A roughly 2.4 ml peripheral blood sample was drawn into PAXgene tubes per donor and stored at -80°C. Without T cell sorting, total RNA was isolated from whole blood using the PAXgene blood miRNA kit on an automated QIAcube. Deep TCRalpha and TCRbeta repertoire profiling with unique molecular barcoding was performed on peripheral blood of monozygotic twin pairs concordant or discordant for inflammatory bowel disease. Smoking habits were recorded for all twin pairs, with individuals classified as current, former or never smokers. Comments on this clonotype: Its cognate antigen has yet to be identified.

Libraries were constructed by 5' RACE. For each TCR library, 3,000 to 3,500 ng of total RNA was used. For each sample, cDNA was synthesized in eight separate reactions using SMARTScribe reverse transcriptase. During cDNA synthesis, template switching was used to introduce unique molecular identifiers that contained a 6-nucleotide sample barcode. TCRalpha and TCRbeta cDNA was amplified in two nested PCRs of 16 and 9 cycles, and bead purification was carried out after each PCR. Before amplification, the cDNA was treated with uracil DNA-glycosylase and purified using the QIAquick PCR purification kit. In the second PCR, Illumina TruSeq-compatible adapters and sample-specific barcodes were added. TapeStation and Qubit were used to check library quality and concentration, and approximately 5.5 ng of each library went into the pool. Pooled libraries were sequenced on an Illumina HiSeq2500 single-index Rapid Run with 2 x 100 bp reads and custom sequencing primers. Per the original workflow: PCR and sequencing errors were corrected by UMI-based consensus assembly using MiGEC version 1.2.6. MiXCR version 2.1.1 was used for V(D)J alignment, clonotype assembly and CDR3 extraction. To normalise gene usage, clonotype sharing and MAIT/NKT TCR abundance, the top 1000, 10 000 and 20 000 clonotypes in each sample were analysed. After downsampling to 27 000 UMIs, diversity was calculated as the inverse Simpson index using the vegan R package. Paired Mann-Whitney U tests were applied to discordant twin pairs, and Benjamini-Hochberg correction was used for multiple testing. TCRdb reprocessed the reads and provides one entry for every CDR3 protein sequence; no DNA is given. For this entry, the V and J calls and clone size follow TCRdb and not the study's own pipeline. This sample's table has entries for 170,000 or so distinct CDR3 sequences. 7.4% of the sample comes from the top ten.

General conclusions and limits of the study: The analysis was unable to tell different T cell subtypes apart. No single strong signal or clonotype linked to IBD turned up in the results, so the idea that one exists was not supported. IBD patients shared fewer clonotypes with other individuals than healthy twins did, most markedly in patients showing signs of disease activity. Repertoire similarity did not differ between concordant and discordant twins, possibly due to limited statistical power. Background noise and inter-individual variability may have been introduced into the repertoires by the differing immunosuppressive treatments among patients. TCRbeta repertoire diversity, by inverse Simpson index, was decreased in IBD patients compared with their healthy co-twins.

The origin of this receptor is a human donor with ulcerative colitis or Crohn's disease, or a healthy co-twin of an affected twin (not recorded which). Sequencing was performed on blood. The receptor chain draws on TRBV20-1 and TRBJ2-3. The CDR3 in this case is CSANGVITDTQYF.